This T cell receptor beta chain was identified during a study of T cell responses to AZD1222 COVID-19 vaccine. Study context: Second-dose timings of about 4 or about 12 weeks were pooled.

The CDR3 has 11 residues. The V end lost 3 bases, the J end lost 12 bases, and 9 bases lay between the germline ends. Using immunoSEQ multiplex PCR, the repertoire was profiled, and TCRdb retains in-frame clones only, with some absent. The repertoire holds tens of thousands of clones, 65% to 90% seen once, with over 15% in the top ten. Sample: peripheral blood, taken on day 0 of AZD1222 vaccination. The V call is TRBV12-3 or TRBV12-4, the J call TRBJ2-1; D gene uncertain. The TCR originated in an adult in good health. The CDR3, as DNA: TGTGCCAGCAGTTTCGGGTTGACGCAGTTCTTC. This codes for CASSFGLTQFF.